Reported below is one TCR beta chain. No antigen is known for it. Per-base quality was not reported, and no clone a single base away is much larger than it. Libraries were made using PCR. Data came from an Illumina HiSeq 2500. To reduce PCR and sequencing biases, unique molecular identifiers were built into the TCR beta cDNA libraries. Every 1 to 10 million input T cells yielded roughly 500,000 cDNA molecules, meaning each molecule approximated one T cell. The patient libraries were prepared and sequenced using the same protocol as the earlier healthy control dataset. Samples belonging to the same batch were prepared together, multiplexed and sequenced on a shared HiSeq lane. The paper's processing steps were these. Raw barcoded reads were processed with MIGEC, discarding single-read molecular identifier groups before consensus assembly and CDR3 extraction. VDJtools was used for post-analysis of the clonotype tables, with diversity normalized by down-sampling every dataset to the smallest sample size. In repertoire overlap clustering, CDR3 amino acid sequences, but not nucleotide sequences, were matched to correct batch-related cross-sample contamination. The public reads were run again by TCRdb, first through fastp at Q25 and then through MiXCR, and only productive beta chains were kept. Rows matching on CDR3 protein sequence are summarized as one entry with the most common DNA and genes. TCRdb, rather than the study authors, made the V and J calls. The sample profile shows hundreds of thousands of distinct CDR3 sequences; 30% of them were found once. Of the sample, approximately 0.55% is held by the ten largest clones.

The data originate from a study of post-analysis software for immune sequencing data (dated by TCRdb to 2015 to 2017). Study-level background: Relapsing-remitting, secondary progressive and progressive-relapsing multiple sclerosis were recorded as disease courses, and subtype annotation was lacking for some patients. A subset of samples was prepared in parallel using single-end sample barcoding, then pooled and co-amplified after Illumina adapter ligation. The multiple sclerosis patient repertoires were compared with around ten previously published healthy control repertoires from donors aged roughly 6 to 27 years.

To demonstrate the VDJtools post-analysis software, the study profiled TCR beta repertoires from the peripheral blood of around 13 young patients with multiple sclerosis. The multiple sclerosis patients were children and adolescents between roughly 6 and 17 years of age. Results the study describes overall, beyond this receptor: The multiple sclerosis patient group was slightly younger than the control group. Compared with controls, multiple sclerosis patients had significantly lower normalized Chao1 diversity, a finding suggesting substantial peripheral T-cell clonal expansion. When samples were clustered directly using the F measure, samples prepared in the same batch co-clustered strongly, which prompted a batch-effect correction.

This sequence originates from a girl aged 5-17 years with multiple sclerosis. Material: blood.

The CDR3 here reads CASSRKGQGNAGANVLTF. The sequenced DNA is TGTGCCAGCAGCCGGAAGGGACAGGGAAATGCTGGGGCCAACGTCCTGACTTTC. The sequence is built from TRBV6-1 and TRBJ2-6, and 9 junctional nucleotides match TRBD1. According to the germline V gene, CDR1 reads MNHNS and CDR2 reads SASEGT. At the junction V is shortened by 6 bases and J by 2 bases; bases outside the gene matches: 11. Measured from the cysteine to the phenylalanine, the CDR3 is 18 residues long. CDR3 DNA only is kept here, 54 bases in frame from base 1.